This T cell receptor (beta chain) comes out of a study of type 1 and type 2 diabetes patients. About the study: From PBMCs, CD4+ and CD8+ T cells were isolated by magnetic microbeads. A total of about 19 million paired-end reads came from the whole study.

CDR1 is DFQATT and CDR2 is SNEGSKA in the germline V gene (reference sequence). CDR3 length equals 12 residues. The ends were cut back, 5 bases at V and 3 bases at J, with 8 bases in the middle. No donor had another autoimmune disease or recent infection within four weeks. Peripheral blood, about 10 milliliters per participant, was collected. PCR was run on genomic DNA. Multiplex PCR with 30 forward and 13 reverse primers amplified the TCR beta CDR3. TCRdb processed the multiplex PCR reads anew with MiXCR; each CDR3 protein has one entry. The repertoire has approximately 260,000 distinct CDR3 sequences, roughly 50% of them found once; the top ten carry 12% to 15%.

The origin of this receptor is a man aged 18 to 30 with type 2 diabetes. The sample taken for sequencing was peripheral blood mononuclear cells (PBMCs). The rearrangement uses TRBV20-1 and TRBJ2-1, with D perhaps matching TRBD2 (6 bases). In DNA form, the CDR3 reads TGCAGTGCTGCTAGCGACTACAATGAGCAGTTCTTC. It is translated as CSAASDYNEQFF.